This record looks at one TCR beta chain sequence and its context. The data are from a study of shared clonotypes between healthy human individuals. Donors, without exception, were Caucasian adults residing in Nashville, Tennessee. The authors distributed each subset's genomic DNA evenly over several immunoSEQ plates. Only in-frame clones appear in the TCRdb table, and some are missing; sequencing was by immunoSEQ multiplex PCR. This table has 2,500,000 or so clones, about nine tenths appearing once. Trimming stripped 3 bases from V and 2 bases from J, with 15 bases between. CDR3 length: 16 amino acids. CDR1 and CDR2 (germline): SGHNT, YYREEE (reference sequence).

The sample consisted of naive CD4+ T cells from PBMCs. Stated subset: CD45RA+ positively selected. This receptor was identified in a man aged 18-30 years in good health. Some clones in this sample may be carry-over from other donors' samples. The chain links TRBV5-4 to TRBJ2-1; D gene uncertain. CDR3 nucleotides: TGTGCCAGCAGCTCCACTGGGATTAGTGCCTACAATGAGCAGTTCTTC. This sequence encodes CASSSTGISAYNEQFF. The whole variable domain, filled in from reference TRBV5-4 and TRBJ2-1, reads ETGVTQSPTHLIKTRGQQVTLRCSSQSGHNTVSWYQQALGQGPQFIFQYYREEENGRGNFPPRFSGLQFPNYSSELNVNALELDDSALYLCASSSTGISAYNEQFFGPGTRLTVL.